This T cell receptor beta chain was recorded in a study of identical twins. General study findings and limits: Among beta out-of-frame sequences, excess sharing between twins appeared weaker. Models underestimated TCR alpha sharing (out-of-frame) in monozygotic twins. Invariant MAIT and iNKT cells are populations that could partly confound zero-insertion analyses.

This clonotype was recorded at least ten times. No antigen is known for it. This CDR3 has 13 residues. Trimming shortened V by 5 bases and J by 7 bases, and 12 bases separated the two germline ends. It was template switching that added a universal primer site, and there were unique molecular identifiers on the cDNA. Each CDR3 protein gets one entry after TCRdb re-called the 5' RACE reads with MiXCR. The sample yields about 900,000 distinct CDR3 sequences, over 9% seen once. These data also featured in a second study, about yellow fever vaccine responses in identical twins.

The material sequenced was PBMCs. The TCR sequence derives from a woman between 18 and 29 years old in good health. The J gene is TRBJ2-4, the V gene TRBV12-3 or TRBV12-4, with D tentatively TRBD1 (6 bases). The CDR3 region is CASSTQGPNIQYF. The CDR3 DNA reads TGTGCCAGCAGTACTCAGGGGCCCAACATTCAGTACTTC.